This T cell receptor (beta chain) was profiled in a study of patients and donors after allogeneic stem cell transplantation. TCRdb itself ran the RT-PCR reads through MiXCR, one entry per CDR3 protein. The repertoire has about 410,000 distinct CDR3 sequences, around 16% of them found once; the top ten carry 7.2%. There are a few counts of this clonotype. Trimming removed 5 bases from V and 0 bases from J; junction bases left unmatched: 8. This CDR3 region has 17 residues. The germline V gene has CDR1 SGHTA and CDR2 FQGTGA. V usage is TRBV7-3 and J usage is TRBJ2-1; 9 bases line up with TRBD2. The source material was blood, either unsorted or a sorted T cell fraction (not recorded which). The sequence was collected from a human donor who was either an allogeneic HSCT recipient or a stem cell or donor lymphocyte infusion donor (not recorded which). It is not recorded whose cells these are; they may come from a transplant donor. For the CDR3, the DNA is TGTGCCAGCAGCCGCATAGCGGGGGAGCACTCCTACAATGAGCAGTTCTTC. This gives the protein CASSRIAGEHSYNEQFF.